Listed below are T cell receptor beta chains from one sample, sequenced in a study of T cell responses to AZD1222 COVID-19 vaccine. Assay: immunoSEQ multiplex PCR; the TCRdb copy retains only in-frame clones and omits some. The table has around 110,000 clones, 80% to 90% seen once; the top ten hold just over 9.5%. Sequences were derived from peripheral blood, sampled on day 0 of AZD1222 vaccination. All receptors derive from an adult in good health. Each CDR3 is given with its conserved first and last residue. The D gene is left open where the match is weak. Size tells how often a clone was seen (once, few, many) or the class of an expanded clone, and some rows leave it out.

CDR3aa	CDR3nt	d_gene	abundance	v_gene	j_gene
CASSPPDRSTDTQYF	TGTGCCAGCAGCCCACCGGACCGATCCACAGATACGCAGTATTTT	-	-	TRBV7-2	TRBJ2-3
CASRLRGVGGYTF	TGTGCCAGCAGATTACGGGGGGTGGGTGGCTACACCTTC	-	once	TRBV28	TRBJ1-2
CASSLWTGKEQYF	TGTGCCAGCAGCTTATGGACAGGGAAAGAGCAGTACTTC	TRBD1	-	TRBV7-2	TRBJ2-7
CASSPTGTGGQSYGYTF	TGTGCCAGCAGCCCGACCGGGACAGGGGGTCAAAGCTATGGCTACACCTTC	TRBD1	once	TRBV7-3	TRBJ1-2
CASSSGLEGEKLFF	TGCGCCAGCAGCTCGGGACTCGAAGGGGAAAAACTGTTTTTT	-	-	TRBV5-1	TRBJ1-4
CASSPSGGPYEQYF	TGCGCCAGCAGCCCTAGCGGGGGGCCCTACGAGCAGTACTTC	TRBD2	-	TRBV4-3	TRBJ2-7
CASSQTDRFAEKLFF	TGCGCCAGCAGCCAAACCGACAGGTTTGCCGAAAAACTGTTTTTT	-	-	TRBV4-3	TRBJ1-4
CASSLVTDSSDEQYF	TGCGCCAGCAGCTTGGTTACAGACTCAAGCGACGAGCAGTACTTC	-	-	TRBV5-1	TRBJ2-7
CASSRTGRGPGSYNEQFF	TGTGCCAGCAGTCGCACAGGGAGGGGCCCAGGATCCTACAATGAGCAGTTCTTC	-	-	TRBV27	TRBJ2-1
CASSQRGAVQETQYF	TGTGCCAGCAGCCAAAGAGGGGCAGTCCAAGAGACCCAGTACTTC	-	once	TRBV21-1	TRBJ2-5
CASSSGPRPNSPLHF	TGTGCCAGCAGCTCTGGGCCCCGTCCTAATTCACCCCTCCACTTT	-	few	TRBV7-2	TRBJ1-6
CASSWQETQYF	TGTGCCAGCAGTTGGCAAGAGACCCAGTACTTC	-	-	TRBV2	TRBJ2-5
CASSQGQGHEKLFF	TGTGCCAGCAGTCAGGGACAGGGGCATGAAAAACTGTTTTTT	TRBD1	-	TRBV7-2	TRBJ1-4
CASSQLAGATSEQFF	TGTGCCAGCAGCCAACTAGCGGGAGCGACATCTGAGCAGTTCTTC	TRBD2	-	TRBV7-9	TRBJ2-1
CASSYGQGRGDEQFF	TGTGCCAGCAGTTACGGACAGGGTAGGGGTGATGAGCAGTTCTTC	TRBD1	-	TRBV6-5	TRBJ2-1
CASSLGLTGTGELFF	TGTGCCAGCTCACTCGGGTTGACCGGGACCGGGGAGCTGTTTTTT	-	-	TRBV18	TRBJ2-2
CASRLLEGYYGYTF	TGTGCCAGCCGACTCCTGGAGGGCTACTATGGCTACACCTTC	-	-	TRBV6-5	TRBJ1-2
CASSSFASSYNSPLHF	TGTGCCAGCAGCTCCTTCGCGAGCTCCTATAATTCACCCCTCCACTTT	-	-	TRBV7-6	TRBJ1-6
CAWNLPTGGNQPQHF	TGTGCCTGGAACCTACCGACAGGGGGGAATCAGCCCCAGCATTTT	TRBD1	-	TRBV30	TRBJ1-5
CASSYRGRNYGYTF	TGTGCCAGCAGTTACAGGGGGAGGAACTATGGCTACACCTTC	-	once	TRBV6-5	TRBJ1-2
CASSPGQVLSAPLHF	TGTGCCAGCAGCCCAGGACAGGTTTTGAGTGCACCCCTCCACTTT	TRBD1	-	TRBV9	TRBJ1-6
CASSPQGSSGNTIYF	TGTGCCAGCTCACCACAGGGAAGCTCTGGAAACACCATATATTTT	-	-	TRBV18	TRBJ1-3
CAITNGLAGIGGELFF	TGTGCCATCACCAACGGCCTGGCGGGAATAGGCGGGGAGCTGTTTTTT	-	-	TRBV10-3	TRBJ2-2
CASSVEGGTQDTQYF	TGTGCCAGCAGCGTAGAGGGGGGGACACAGGATACGCAGTATTTT	-	-	TRBV9	TRBJ2-3
CASSGSGANVLTF	TGTGCCAGCAGCGGCTCTGGGGCCAACGTCCTGACTTTC	-	-	TRBV6-2/TRBV6-3	TRBJ2-6
CASSPSGGEAFF	TGTGCCAGCAGCCCGTCGGGGGGTGAAGCTTTCTTT	-	-	TRBV16	TRBJ1-1
CASSDGGYGYTF	TGTGCCAGCAGCGATGGGGGGTATGGCTACACCTTC	-	-	TRBV6-5	TRBJ1-2
CASSQDRYYSYEQYF	TGTGCCAGCAGCCAAGACAGGTACTACTCCTACGAGCAGTACTTC	-	-	TRBV3-1/TRBV3-2	TRBJ2-7
CASTRDEEKLFF	TGTGCCAGCACCCGGGACGAGGAAAAACTGTTTTTT	-	-	TRBV7-9	TRBJ1-4
CASRPDGVSSYNEQFF	TGTGCCAGTAGGCCTGACGGCGTTAGCTCCTACAATGAGCAGTTCTTC	-	-	TRBV19	TRBJ2-1
CASSLYLGGQGAGNEQFF	TGTGCCAGCAGTCTCTACCTCGGGGGACAGGGGGCAGGGAATGAGCAGTTCTTC	TRBD1	few	TRBV28	TRBJ2-1
CAWSKVGPGNTIYF	TGTGCCTGGAGCAAGGTCGGGCCTGGAAACACCATATATTTT	-	-	TRBV30	TRBJ1-3
CASSIAGGDQETQYF	TGTGCCAGCAGCATAGCGGGGGGGGACCAAGAGACCCAGTACTTC	TRBD2	-	TRBV5-4	TRBJ2-5
CASSIGQGAPQYF	TGTGCCAGTAGTATAGGACAGGGGGCCCCCCAGTACTTC	TRBD1	once	TRBV19	TRBJ2-5
CASSVAGGETYEQYF	TGTGCCAGCAGCGTAGCTGGGGGGGAGACCTACGAGCAGTACTTC	TRBD2	-	TRBV9	TRBJ2-7
CASSPGTGNYGYTF	TGTGCCAGCTCACCCGGGACAGGGAACTATGGCTACACCTTC	TRBD1	-	TRBV18	TRBJ1-2
CASSGAYEQYF	TGTGCCAGTAGTGGCGCCTACGAGCAGTACTTC	-	-	TRBV19	TRBJ2-7
CASSVNLYGYTF	TGTGCCAGCAGTGTTAATCTTTATGGCTACACCTTC	-	-	TRBV2	TRBJ1-2
CASSPPMTGGGYTF	TGTGCCAGCAGTCCCCCCATGACCGGGGGTGGCTACACCTTC	-	-	TRBV3-1/TRBV3-2	TRBJ1-2
CASSQDRGVYGYTF	TGCGCCAGCAGCCAAGACAGGGGAGTGTATGGCTACACCTTC	-	-	TRBV4-1	TRBJ1-2
CASGGGFAGNTIYF	TGTGCCAGCGGCGGGGGTTTTGCTGGAAACACCATATATTTT	-	-	TRBV9	TRBJ1-3
CASSPRSYQPQHF	TGTGCCAGCAGTCCCCGAAGTTACCAGCCCCAGCATTTT	-	-	TRBV27	TRBJ1-5
CASSVQTSENPYEQYF	TGTGCCAGCAGCGTCCAGACTAGCGAGAATCCCTACGAGCAGTACTTC	TRBD2	few	TRBV7-9	TRBJ2-7
CASSQTLGTGGINEQYF	TGCGCCAGCAGCCAAACACTCGGGACAGGGGGCATCAACGAGCAGTACTTC	TRBD1	-	TRBV4-1	TRBJ2-7
CASSLGGGANEQFF	TGTGCCAGCAGCTTAGGAGGGGGGGCTAATGAGCAGTTCTTC	-	-	TRBV7-2	TRBJ2-1
CASSYASQGIQYF	TGTGCCAGCAGTTACGCTAGTCAAGGCATTCAGTACTTC	-	-	TRBV6-5	TRBJ2-4
CASSDSVGTSQFNEQFF	TGTGCCAGCAGTGATTCCGTCGGGACTAGCCAATTCAATGAGCAGTTCTTC	TRBD2	-	TRBV6-4	TRBJ2-1
CASSYGGYEQYF	TGCGCCAGCAGTTATGGGGGCTACGAGCAGTACTTC	-	-	TRBV5-1	TRBJ2-7
CSAPLGGRNTGELFF	TGCAGCGCTCCTCTCGGGGGCCGGAACACCGGGGAGCTGTTTTTT	-	-	TRBV29-1	TRBJ2-2
CAREGTGESTNEKLFF	TGTGCCAGGGAGGGGACAGGGGAATCAACTAATGAAAAACTGTTTTTT	TRBD1	-	TRBV25-1	TRBJ1-4
CASSPPHGGNTEAFF	TGTGCCAGCTCACCACCTCATGGGGGGAACACTGAAGCTTTCTTT	-	once	TRBV18	TRBJ1-1
CASSYSGFLAGTGELFF	TGTGCCAGCAGTTACTCCGGATTTCTCGCAGGCACCGGGGAGCTGTTTTTT	-	-	TRBV6-2/TRBV6-3	TRBJ2-2
CASSPPTNSGNTIYF	TGTGCCAGCTCACCACCGACCAACTCTGGAAACACCATATATTTT	-	-	TRBV18	TRBJ1-3
CASRRDSPPDTQYF	TGTGCCAGCCGCCGGGACAGTCCACCAGATACGCAGTATTTT	TRBD1	-	TRBV2	TRBJ2-3
CASSLRGVTEAFF	TGTGCCAGCAGTTTAAGGGGGGTTACTGAAGCTTTCTTT	-	-	TRBV27	TRBJ1-1
CASSQESLAGVYEQYF	TGCGCCAGCAGCCAAGAAAGTCTAGCGGGGGTCTACGAGCAGTACTTC	TRBD2	-	TRBV4-3	TRBJ2-7
CASSETDTSGSTQYF	TGTGCCAGCAGTGAAACAGATACTTCGGGCTCGACCCAGTACTTC	-	-	TRBV6-1	TRBJ2-5
CASRPIGGPLSYGYTF	TGTGCCAGCAGACCAATTGGGGGTCCTCTTTCTTATGGCTACACCTTC	-	few	TRBV11-2	TRBJ1-2
CAWSLRRPSGGYGYTF	TGTGCCTGGAGCCTCAGGCGGCCTTCTGGGGGATATGGCTACACCTTC	-	-	TRBV30	TRBJ1-2